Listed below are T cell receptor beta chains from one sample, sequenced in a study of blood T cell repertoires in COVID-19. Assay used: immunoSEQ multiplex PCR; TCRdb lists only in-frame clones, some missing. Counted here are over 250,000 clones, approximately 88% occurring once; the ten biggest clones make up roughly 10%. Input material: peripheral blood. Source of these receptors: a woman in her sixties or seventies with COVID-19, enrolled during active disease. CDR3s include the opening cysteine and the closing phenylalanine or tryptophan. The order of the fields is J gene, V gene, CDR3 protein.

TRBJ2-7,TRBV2,CASSGYEQYF
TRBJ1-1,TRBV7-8,CASRLGTGTMNTEAFF
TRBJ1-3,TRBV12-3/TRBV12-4,CASSGITGNTIYF
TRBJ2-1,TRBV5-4,CASSSQTSGSGNEQFF
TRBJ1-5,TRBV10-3,CAISEQVDQPQHF
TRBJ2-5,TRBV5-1,CASSSRLAGGQETQYF
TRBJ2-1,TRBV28,CASSKNRGNNEQFF
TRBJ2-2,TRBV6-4,CASSETDRAATGELFF
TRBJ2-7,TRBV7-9,CASSPSADRGLEQYF
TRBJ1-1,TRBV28,CASSRVWGAEAFF
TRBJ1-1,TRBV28,CATSRGVSTEAFF
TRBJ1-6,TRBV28,CASSLRPDSNSPLHF
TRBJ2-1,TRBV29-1,CSVVLAGGGYNEQFF
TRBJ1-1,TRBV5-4,CASSLQNTEAFF
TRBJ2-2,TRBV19,CASSIGGVKGGELFF
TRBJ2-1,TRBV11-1,CASSSGTSGDNEQFF
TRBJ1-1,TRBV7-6,CASSLAGAQGEAFF
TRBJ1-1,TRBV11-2,CASSAQGSTEAFF
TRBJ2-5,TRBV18,CASSPAGQAVETQYF
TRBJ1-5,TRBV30,CAWSLTRDSDQPQHF
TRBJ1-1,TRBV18,CASSSGTGENTEAFF
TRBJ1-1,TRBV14,CASSQVGTGGVTEAFF
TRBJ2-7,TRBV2,CASSEALLAGLNEQYF
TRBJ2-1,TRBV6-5,CASRTGGASYNEQFF
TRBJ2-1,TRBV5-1,CASSLRLAGDNEQFF
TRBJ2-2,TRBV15,CATSRTGAGELFF
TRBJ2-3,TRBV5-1,CASRDTSSTDTQYF
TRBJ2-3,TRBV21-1,CASSKAHGTSGRMGTDTQYF
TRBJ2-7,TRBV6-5,CASSPGRYEQYF
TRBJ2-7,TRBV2,CATGGTDYEQYF
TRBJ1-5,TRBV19,CASSITGANQPQHF
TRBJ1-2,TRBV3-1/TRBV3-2,CASSQGGGYTF